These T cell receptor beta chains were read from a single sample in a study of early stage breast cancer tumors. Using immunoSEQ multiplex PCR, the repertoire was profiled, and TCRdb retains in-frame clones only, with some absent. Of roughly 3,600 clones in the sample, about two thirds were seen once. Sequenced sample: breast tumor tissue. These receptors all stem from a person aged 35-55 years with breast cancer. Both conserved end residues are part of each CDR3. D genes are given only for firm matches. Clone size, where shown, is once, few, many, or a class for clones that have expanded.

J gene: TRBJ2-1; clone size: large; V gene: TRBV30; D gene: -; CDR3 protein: CAWSVLSGIGNEQFF; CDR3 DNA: TGTGCCTGGAGTGTACTTTCCGGGATTGGGAATGAGCAGTTCTTC
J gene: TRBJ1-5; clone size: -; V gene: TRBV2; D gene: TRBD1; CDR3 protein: CASSDPPWTGAWSNQPQHF; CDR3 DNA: TGTGCCAGCAGTGACCCCCCGTGGACAGGGGCGTGGAGCAATCAGCCCCAGCATTTT
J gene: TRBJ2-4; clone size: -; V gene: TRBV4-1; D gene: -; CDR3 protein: CASSQTSGNIQYF; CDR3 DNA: TGCGCCAGCAGCCAAACCTCAGGGAACATTCAGTACTTC
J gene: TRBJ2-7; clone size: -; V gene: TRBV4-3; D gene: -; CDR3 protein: CASSQEWALSSYEQYF; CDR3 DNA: TGCGCCAGCAGCCAAGAATGGGCGTTGAGCTCCTACGAGCAGTACTTC
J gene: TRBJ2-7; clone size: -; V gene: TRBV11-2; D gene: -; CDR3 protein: CASSLVRETRHYEQYF; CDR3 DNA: TGTGCCAGCAGCTTAGTTCGTGAGACACGCCACTACGAGCAGTACTTC
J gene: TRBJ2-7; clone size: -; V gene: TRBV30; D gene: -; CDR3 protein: CAWSGGTITYEQYF; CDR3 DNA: TGTGCCTGGAGTGGAGGGACCATTACCTACGAGCAGTACTTC
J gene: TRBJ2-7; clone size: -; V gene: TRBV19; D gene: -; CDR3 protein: CASSSVEGTDYEQYF; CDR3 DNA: TGTGCCAGTAGTAGCGTTGAGGGGACGGACTACGAGCAGTACTTC
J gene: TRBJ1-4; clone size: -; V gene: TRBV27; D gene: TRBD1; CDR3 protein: CASSLRTGWDDEKLFF; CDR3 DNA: TGTGCCAGCAGTTTAAGGACAGGGTGGGATGATGAAAAACTGTTTTTT
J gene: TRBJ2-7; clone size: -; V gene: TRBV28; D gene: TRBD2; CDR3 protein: CASTLGLAGEVVDEQYF; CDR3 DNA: TGTGCCAGCACCTTGGGGCTAGCGGGAGAGGTAGTCGACGAGCAGTACTTC
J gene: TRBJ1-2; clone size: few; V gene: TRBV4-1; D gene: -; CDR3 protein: CASSQEPDYGYTF; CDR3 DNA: TGCGCCAGCAGCCAAGAACCAGACTATGGCTACACCTTC
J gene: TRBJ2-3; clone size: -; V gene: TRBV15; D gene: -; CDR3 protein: CATSRAQLLSTDTQYF; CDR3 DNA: TGTGCCACCAGCAGAGCACAGTTACTTAGCACAGATACGCAGTATTTT
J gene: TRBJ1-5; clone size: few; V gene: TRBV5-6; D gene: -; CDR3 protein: CASSLGQHNQPQHF; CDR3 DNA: TGTGCCAGCAGCTTGGGGCAGCATAATCAGCCCCAGCATTTT
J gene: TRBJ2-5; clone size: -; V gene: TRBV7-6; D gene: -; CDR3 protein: CASSDNLRGQGRTQYF; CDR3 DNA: TGTGCCAGCAGCGACAACCTGAGAGGACAAGGTCGGACCCAGTACTTC
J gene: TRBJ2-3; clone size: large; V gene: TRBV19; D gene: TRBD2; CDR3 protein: CAAAGGSTDTQYF; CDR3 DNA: TGTGCCGCGGCGGGGGGAAGCACAGATACGCAGTATTTT
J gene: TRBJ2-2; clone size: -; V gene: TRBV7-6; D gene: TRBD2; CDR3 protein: CASSWGGLAGDPGELFF; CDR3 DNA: TGTGCCAGCAGCTGGGGGGGACTAGCGGGAGACCCCGGGGAGCTGTTTTTT
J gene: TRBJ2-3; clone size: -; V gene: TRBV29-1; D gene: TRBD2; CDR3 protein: CSAIGLAGAKDTQYF; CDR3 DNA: TGCAGCGCCATCGGACTAGCGGGAGCTAAAGATACGCAGTATTTT
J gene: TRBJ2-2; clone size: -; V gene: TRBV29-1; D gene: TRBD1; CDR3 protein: CSVLDRKFTGELFF; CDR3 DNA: TGCAGCGTTTTGGACAGGAAATTTACCGGGGAGCTGTTTTTT
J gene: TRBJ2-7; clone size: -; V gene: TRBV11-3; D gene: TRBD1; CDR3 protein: CASSLRGTGAYEQYF; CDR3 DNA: TGTGCCAGCAGCTTGCGTGGGACAGGGGCATACGAGCAGTACTTC
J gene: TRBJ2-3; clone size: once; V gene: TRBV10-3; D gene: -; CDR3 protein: CAISDPYSGTTTDTQYF; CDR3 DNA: TGTGCCATCAGTGATCCCTATAGCGGTACCACCACAGATACGCAGTATTTT
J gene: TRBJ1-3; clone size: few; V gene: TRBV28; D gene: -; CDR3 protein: CASREGHRSGNTIYF; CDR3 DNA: TGTGCCAGCAGAGAGGGACACCGCTCTGGAAACACCATATATTTT
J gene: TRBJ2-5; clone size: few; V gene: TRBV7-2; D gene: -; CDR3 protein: CASRQLQETQYF; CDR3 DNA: TGTGCCAGCCGACAGCTCCAAGAGACCCAGTACTTC
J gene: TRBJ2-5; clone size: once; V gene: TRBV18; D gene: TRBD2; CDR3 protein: CASSQLLTSGRAETQYF; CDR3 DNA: TGTGCCAGCTCACAACTCCTAACTAGCGGGAGGGCGGAGACCCAGTACTTC
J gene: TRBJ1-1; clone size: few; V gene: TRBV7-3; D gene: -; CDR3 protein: CASSLSQNTEAFF; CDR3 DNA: TGTGCCAGCAGCTTAAGTCAGAACACTGAAGCTTTCTTT
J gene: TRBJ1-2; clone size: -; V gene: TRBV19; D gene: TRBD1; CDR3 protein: CASSILYTGDVGYTF; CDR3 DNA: TGTGCCAGTAGTATCCTGTATACAGGGGATGTGGGCTACACCTTC
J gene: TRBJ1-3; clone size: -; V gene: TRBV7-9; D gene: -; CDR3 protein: CASSLLWGLDGNTIYF; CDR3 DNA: TGTGCCAGCAGCCTCCTTTGGGGTCTAGACGGAAACACCATATATTTT
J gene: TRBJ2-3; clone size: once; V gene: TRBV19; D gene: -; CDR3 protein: CASSIETNADTQYF; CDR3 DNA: TGTGCCAGTAGTATCGAGACTAACGCAGATACGCAGTATTTT
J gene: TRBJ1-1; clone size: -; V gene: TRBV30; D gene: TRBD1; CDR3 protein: CAWSGGGGLSEAFF; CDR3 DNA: TGTGCCTGGAGTGGAGGGGGCGGTTTGAGTGAAGCTTTCTTT
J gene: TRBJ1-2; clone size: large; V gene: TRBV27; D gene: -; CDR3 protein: CASSFLASANYGYTF; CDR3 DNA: TGTGCCAGCAGTTTCTTGGCATCAGCTAACTATGGCTACACCTTC
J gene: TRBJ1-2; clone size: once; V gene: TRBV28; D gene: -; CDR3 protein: CASSLAYTQNYGYTF; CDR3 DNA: TGTGCCAGCAGTTTAGCGTACACGCAAAACTATGGCTACACCTTC
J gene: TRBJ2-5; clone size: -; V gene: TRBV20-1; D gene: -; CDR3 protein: CSAWDVETQYF; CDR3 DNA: TGCAGTGCTTGGGACGTCGAGACCCAGTACTTC
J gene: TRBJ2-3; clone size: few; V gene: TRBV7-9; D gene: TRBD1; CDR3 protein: CASRERTGGEDTQYF; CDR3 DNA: TGTGCCAGCAGGGAGAGGACAGGGGGCGAAGATACGCAGTATTTT
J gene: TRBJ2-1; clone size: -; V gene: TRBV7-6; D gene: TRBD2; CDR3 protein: CASSPSGAGGVNEQFF; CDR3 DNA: TGTGCCAGCAGCCCCTCGGGAGCGGGAGGGGTCAATGAGCAGTTCTTC
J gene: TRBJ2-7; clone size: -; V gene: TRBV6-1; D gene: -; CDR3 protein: CASRARGYEQYF; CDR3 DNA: TGTGCCAGCAGGGCCCGGGGCTACGAGCAGTACTTC
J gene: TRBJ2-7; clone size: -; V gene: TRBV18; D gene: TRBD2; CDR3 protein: CASSPPTLAGAWEQYF; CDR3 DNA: TGTGCCAGCTCACCACCGACCCTAGCGGGAGCATGGGAGCAGTACTTC
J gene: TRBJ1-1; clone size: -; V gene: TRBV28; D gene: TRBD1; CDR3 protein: CATGTANTEAFF; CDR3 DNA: TGTGCCACCGGGACAGCGAACACTGAAGCTTTCTTT
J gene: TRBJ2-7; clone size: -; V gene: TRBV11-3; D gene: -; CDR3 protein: CASSSAYEQYF; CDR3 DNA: TGTGCCAGCAGCTCAGCATACGAGCAGTACTTC
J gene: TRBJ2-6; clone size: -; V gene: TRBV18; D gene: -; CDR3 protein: CASSPPSGVGANVLTF; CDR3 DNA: TGTGCCAGCTCACCACCGTCAGGGGTAGGGGCCAACGTCCTGACTTTC
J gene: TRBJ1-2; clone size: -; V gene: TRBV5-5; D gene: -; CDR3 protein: CASSFVFAGEVGYTF; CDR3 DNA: TGTGCCAGCAGCTTCGTGTTCGCGGGGGAAGTTGGCTACACCTTC